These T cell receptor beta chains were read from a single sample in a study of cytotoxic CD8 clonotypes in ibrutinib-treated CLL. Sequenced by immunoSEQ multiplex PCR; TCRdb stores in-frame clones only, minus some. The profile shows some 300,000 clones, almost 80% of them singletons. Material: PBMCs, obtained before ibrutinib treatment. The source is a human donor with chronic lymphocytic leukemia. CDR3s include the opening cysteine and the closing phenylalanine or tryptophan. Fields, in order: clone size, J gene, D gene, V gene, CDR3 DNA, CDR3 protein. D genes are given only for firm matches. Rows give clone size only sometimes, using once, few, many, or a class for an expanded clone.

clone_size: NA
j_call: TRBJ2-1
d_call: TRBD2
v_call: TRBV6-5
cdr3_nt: TGTGCCAGCAGTTACTATGGAGGCGGGAGGGGCAATGAGCAGTTCTTC
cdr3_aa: CASSYYGGGRGNEQFF

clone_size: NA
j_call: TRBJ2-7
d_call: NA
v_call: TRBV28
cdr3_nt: TGTGCCAGCAGTTCCGCAGGAACAGGTCTCTACGAGCAGTACTTC
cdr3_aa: CASSSAGTGLYEQYF

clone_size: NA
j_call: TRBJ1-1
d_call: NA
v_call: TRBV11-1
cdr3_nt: TGTGCCAGCAGCTTAGTTTGGTGGGACGACGTCACTGAAGCTTTCTTT
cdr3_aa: CASSLVWWDDVTEAFF

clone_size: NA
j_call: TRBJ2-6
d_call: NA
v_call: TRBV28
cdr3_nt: TGTGCCAGCAGTTTCTTGGTCACTGGGGCCAACGTCCTGACTTTC
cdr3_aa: CASSFLVTGANVLTF

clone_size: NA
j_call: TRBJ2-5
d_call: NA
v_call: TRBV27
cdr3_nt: TGTGCCAGCAGCGCAGGGAGGCGGGAGACCCAGTACTTC
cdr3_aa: CASSAGRRETQYF

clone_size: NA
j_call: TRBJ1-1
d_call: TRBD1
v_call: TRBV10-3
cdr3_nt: TGTGCCATCAGTGAGTCGGACAGGGGGAACACTGAAGCTTTCTTT
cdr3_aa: CAISESDRGNTEAFF

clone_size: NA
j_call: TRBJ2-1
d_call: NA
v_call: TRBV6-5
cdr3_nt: TGTGCCAGCAGATTGGGGCTAGGACTCCACAATGAGCAGTTCTTC
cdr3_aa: CASRLGLGLHNEQFF

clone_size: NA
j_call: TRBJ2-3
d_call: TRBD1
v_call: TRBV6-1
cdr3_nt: TGTGCCAGCAGTCGAGACAGGGGGAACACAGATACGCAGTATTTT
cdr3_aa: CASSRDRGNTDTQYF

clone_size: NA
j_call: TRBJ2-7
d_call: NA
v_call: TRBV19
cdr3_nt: TGTGCCAGTAGTATAGTAAGCGATGGCTACGAGCAGTACTTC
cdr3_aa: CASSIVSDGYEQYF

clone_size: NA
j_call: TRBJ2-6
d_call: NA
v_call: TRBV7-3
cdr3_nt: TGTGCCAGCAGCTTCTGGGCTGGGGCCAACGTCCTGACTTTC
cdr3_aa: CASSFWAGANVLTF

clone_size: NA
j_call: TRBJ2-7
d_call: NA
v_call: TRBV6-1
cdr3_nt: TGTGCAGGGGTAATCGGCGAGCAGTACTTC
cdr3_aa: CAGVIGEQYF

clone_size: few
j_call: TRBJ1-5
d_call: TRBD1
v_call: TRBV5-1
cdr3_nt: TGCGCCAGCAGCTGGGACAGTACGAATCAGCCCCAGCATTTT
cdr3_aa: CASSWDSTNQPQHF

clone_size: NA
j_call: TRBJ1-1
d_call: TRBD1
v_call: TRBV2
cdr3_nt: TGTGCCAGCAGCCAACGACAGGGTGAAGCTTTCTTT
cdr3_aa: CASSQRQGEAFF

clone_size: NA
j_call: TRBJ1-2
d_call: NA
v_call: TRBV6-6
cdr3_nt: TGTGCCAGCAGTTACGCCGGGATTGGGTATGGCTACACCTTC
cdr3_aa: CASSYAGIGYGYTF

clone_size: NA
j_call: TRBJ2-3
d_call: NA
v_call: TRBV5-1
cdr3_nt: TGCGCCAGCAGCAAGCAGGGTTCTCCTAGCACAGATACGCAGTATTTT
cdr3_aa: CASSKQGSPSTDTQYF

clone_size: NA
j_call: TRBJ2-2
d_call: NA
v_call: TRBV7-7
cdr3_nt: TGTGCTAGCAGCTTGGACAGATCCACCGGGGAGCTGTTTTTT
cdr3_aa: CASSLDRSTGELFF

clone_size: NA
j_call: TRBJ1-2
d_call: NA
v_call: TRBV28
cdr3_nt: TGTGCCAGCAGTTTAGACGGGGCGATGAGCACCTTC
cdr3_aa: CASSLDGAMSTF

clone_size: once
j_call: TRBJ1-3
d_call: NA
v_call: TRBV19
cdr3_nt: TGTGCCAGTAGTATATTTTCCGCCCAGGCATCTGGAAACACCATATATTTT
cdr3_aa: CASSIFSAQASGNTIYF

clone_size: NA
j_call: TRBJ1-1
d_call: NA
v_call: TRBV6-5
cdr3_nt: TGTGCCACTCAGGGATATGAGGGCACTGAAGCTTTCTTT
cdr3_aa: CATQGYEGTEAFF

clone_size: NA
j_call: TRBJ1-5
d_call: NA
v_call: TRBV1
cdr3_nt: TGCACCAGCAGCCAAGATCCGGTTTCGCGTCAGCCCCAGCATTTT
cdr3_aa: CTSSQDPVSRQPQHF

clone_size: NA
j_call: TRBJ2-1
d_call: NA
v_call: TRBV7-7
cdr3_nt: TGTGCTAGCGCCCCAGGTGGAGGGCTTCGGGACAATGAGCAGTTCTTC
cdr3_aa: CASAPGGGLRDNEQFF

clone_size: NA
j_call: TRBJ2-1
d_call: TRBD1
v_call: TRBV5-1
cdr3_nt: TGCGCCAGCAGCTTGGGGGGACAGAGCTCCTACAATGAGCAGTTCTTC
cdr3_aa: CASSLGGQSSYNEQFF

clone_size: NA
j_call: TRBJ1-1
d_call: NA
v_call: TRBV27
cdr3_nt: TGTGCCAGCAGTTTAGGGCGGCGCGGGGGGCAGGTGAACACTGAAGCTTTCTTT
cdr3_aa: CASSLGRRGGQVNTEAFF

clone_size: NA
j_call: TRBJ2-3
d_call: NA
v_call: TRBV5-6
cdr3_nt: TGTGCCAGCAGCTTGGGAGGGCGGGCCCGCACAGATACGCAGTATTTT
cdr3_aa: CASSLGGRARTDTQYF

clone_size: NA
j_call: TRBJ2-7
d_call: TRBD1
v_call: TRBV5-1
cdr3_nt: TGCGCCAGCAGCGCAGGGACAGGGGGTTCCTACGAGCAGTACTTC
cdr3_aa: CASSAGTGGSYEQYF

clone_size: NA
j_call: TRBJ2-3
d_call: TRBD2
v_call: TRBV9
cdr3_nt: TGTGCCAGCAGCATCGGGACTACCCGCCCAGATACGCAGTATTTT
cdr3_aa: CASSIGTTRPDTQYF

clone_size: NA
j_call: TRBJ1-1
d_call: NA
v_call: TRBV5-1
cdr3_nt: TGCGCCAGCAGCTCACGGACGGGGGGAGGCACTGAAGCTTTCTTT
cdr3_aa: CASSSRTGGGTEAFF

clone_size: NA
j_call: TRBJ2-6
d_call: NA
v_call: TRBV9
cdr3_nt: TGTGCCAGCAGCGCCCCTCATTCATTTTCTGGGGCCAACGTCCTGACTTTC
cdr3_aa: CASSAPHSFSGANVLTF